This T cell receptor beta chain was sequenced in a study of blood T cell repertoires in COVID-19. Overall study context: COVID-19 samples from acute and convalescent phases originated in the United States, Italy and Spain.

V trimming: 2 bases; J trimming: 1 base; junction bases outside the gene matches: 7. Germline V gene sequence: CDR1 LGHDT, CDR2 YNNKEL (reference sequence). The CDR3 has 16 amino acids. Profiling relied on immunoSEQ multiplex PCR, and the TCRdb table lists in-frame clones only, not all of them. The sample has about 360,000 clones; roughly 86% are singletons. The chain recombines TRBV3-1 (or the pseudogene TRBV3-2) with TRBJ1-2; 7 nucleotides line up with TRBD1. The source is a human donor in a cohort sampled during active COVID-19. The sample comprised peripheral blood. CDR3 nucleotide sequence: TGTGCCAGCAGCCAAACCCCGGGACAGATTAACTATGGCTACACCTTC. Its protein is CASSQTPGQINYGYTF.